These 28 T cell receptor beta chains were sequenced from one sample in a study of blood T cells in healthy people across ages. Alongside a J-beta primer mix, a sample-barcoded 5' primer served in a second PCR lasting about 6 to 11 cycles. TCRdb redid the calling of the 5' RACE reads with MiXCR, one entry per CDR3 protein. The sample lists roughly 700,000 distinct CDR3 sequences; roughly 49% were seen once. The sequenced material came from blood. All receptors derive from a woman aged 60 to 75 in good health.

The rearrangement uses TRBV10-3 and TRBJ2-7; 9 bases are a match to TRBD1. Trimming at V came to 3 bases and at J to 4 bases, leaving 7 bases not matched to a gene. Germline V gene lookup returns CDR1 ENHRY and CDR2 SYGVKD. This CDR3 has 15 amino acids. The CDR3 nucleotides read TGTGCCATCAGTGAATCCGGGACAGGGATATACGAGCAGTACTTC. Protein: CAISESGTGIYEQYF.

The chain couples TRBV6-2 or TRBV6-3 to TRBJ2-7, with TRBD2 matching 9 bases. CDR3 length: 12 residues. Germline trimming cut 8 bases from V and 6 bases from J; bases unmatched to any gene: 5. Germline CDR1 MNHEY, CDR2 SVGEGT. The CDR3 reads CASGLASTEQYF. CDR3 coding DNA: TGTGCCAGCGGACTAGCGTCGACCGAGCAGTACTTC.

Comments on this clonotype: A read error is possible here, since a much larger clone lies one base away. The chain uses TRBV6-6 and TRBJ2-7; 8 bases line up with TRBD1. The germline gives CDR1 MNHNY, CDR2 SVGAGI (reference sequence). The CDR3 has 14 residues. V gave up 7 bases and J gave up 3 bases; unmatched junction bases: 8. The CDR3 loop reads CASISGQGIYEQYF. The CDR3 DNA sequence: TGTGCCAGCATCAGTGGACAGGGTATCTACGAGCAGTACTTC.

This chain links TRBV7-2 with TRBJ2-7, with D possibly being TRBD1 or TRBD2 (5 bases each). CDR3 size: 13 residues. The V end was cut by 5 bases, the J end by 1 base, with 9 bases between. The germline CDR1 and CDR2 sequences are SGHTA and FQGNSA. Here the CDR3 DNA reads TGTGCCAGCAGCGAGGGACCGTCCTACGAGCAGTACTTC. Translated: CASSEGPSYEQYF.

This clonotype was counted a single time. The chain employs TRBV29-1 and TRBJ2-1; possibly TRBD2 for D (6 bases). This CDR3 is 14 amino acids long. V lost 5 bases, J lost 7 bases, and 18 bases lay in between. Per germline, CDR1 SQVTM and CDR2 ANQGSEA. The CDR3 DNA reads TGCAGCGTTCTGGGCTCGGGAGTACGGAATGAGCAGTTCTTC. Translated, it gives CSVLGSGVRNEQFF.

V is TRBV20-1 and J is TRBJ2-7; 12 positions match TRBD2. Losses at the gene ends were 7 bases for V and 9 bases for J; bases not matched to a gene: 7. The germline V gene has CDR1 DFQATT and CDR2 SNEGSKA (reference sequence). This CDR3 region has 12 residues. CDR3 protein: CSVSLAGGGQYF. DNA of the CDR3: TGCAGTGTTAGTCTAGCGGGAGGGGGGCAGTACTTC.

This chain uses TRBV11-2 with TRBJ1-2; perhaps TRBD1 as D (5 bases). V was clipped by 3 bases and J by 10 bases, with 21 bases between them. Germline V gives CDR1 SGHAT, CDR2 FQNNGV. There are 15 residues in the CDR3. The CDR3 is CASSFNPGYNDDYTF. In DNA form, the CDR3 reads TGTGCCAGCAGCTTTAATCCAGGGTATAATGATGACTACACCTTC.

J is TRBJ2-5 and V is TRBV11-1, with D perhaps assigned TRBD1 or TRBD2 (5 bases each). The CDR3 loop spans 14 amino acids. Between the trimmed V and J ends, which lost 3 bases and 4 bases, there was a span of 12 bases. Germline V CDR1 and CDR2: SGHAT, FQDESV (reference sequence). This CDR3 is CASSFLGTAETQYF. For the CDR3, the DNA is TGTGCCAGCAGCTTCCTTGGGACGGCAGAGACCCAGTACTTC.

The chain employs TRBV3-1 and TRBJ2-6; D unresolved. The CDR3 extends over 15 amino acids. Trimming removed 6 bases at V and 1 base at J, with 10 bases between. CDR1 LGHDT and CDR2 YNNKEL come from the germline V gene (reference sequence). The CDR3 region has the DNA TGTGCCAGCAGTCACCCCAGGTCTGGGGCCAACGTCCTGACTTTC. It yields the protein CASSHPRSGANVLTF. Full variable domain (outside the CDR3, taken from reference TRBV3-1 and TRBJ2-6): DTAVSQTPKYLVTQMGNDKSIKCEQNLGHDTMYWYKQDSKKFLKIMFSYNNKELIINETVPNRFSPKSPDKAHLNLHINSLELGDSAVYFCASSHPRSGANVLTFGAGSRLTVL.

This chain joins TRBV28 and TRBJ2-3; 10 positions match TRBD2. The CDR3 has 18 amino acids. CDR1 MDHEN and CDR2 SYDVKM come from the germline V gene. J lost 2 bases, V lost 7 bases, and 15 bases had no gene match. CDR3 protein: CASNIPPGSGRATDTQYF. The CDR3 region has the DNA TGTGCCAGCAATATCCCCCCGGGCAGCGGGAGGGCCACAGATACGCAGTATTTT.

A few counts support this clonotype. CDR3 sequence: CASSEGQGRRETQYF. The CDR3 nucleotides read TGTGCCAGCAGCGAAGGACAGGGGAGACGAGAGACCCAGTACTTC. The V call is TRBV7-2, the J call TRBJ2-5; 9 nucleotides line up with TRBD1. This CDR3 comprises 15 residues. Trimming cost V 5 bases and J 4 bases; bases outside gene matches: 8. CDR1 and CDR2 (germline): SGHTA, FQGNSA. The full variable domain, its missing parts supplied by reference TRBV7-2 and TRBJ2-5, is GAGVSQSPSNKVTEKGKDVELRCDPISGHTALYWYRQSLGQGLEFLIYFQGNSAPDKSGLPSDRFSAERTGGSVSTLTIQRTQQEDSAVYLCASSEGQGRRETQYFGPGTRLLVL.

The table lists this clonotype with many counts. This chain links TRBV6-4 with TRBJ2-1; D may be TRBD1 or TRBD2 (5 bases each). V was cut by 3 bases and J by 7 bases, with 10 bases left in between. The length of the CDR3 is 13 residues. Per germline, CDR1 MRHNA and CDR2 SNTAGT. CDR3: CASSEVWGNEQFF. CDR3 bases: TGTGCCAGCAGTGAAGTTTGGGGGAATGAGCAGTTCTTC.

This rearrangement joins TRBV21-1 to TRBJ2-4. TRBV21-1 has pseudogene status. This CDR3 has 16 residues. The CDR3 bases are TGTGCCAGCAGCCCCAGGCCAAGGCTAGCCAAAAACATTCAGTACTTC. This sequence encodes CASSPRPRLAKNIQYF.

The chain's CDR3 is CASSQQGRDNSPLHF. The CDR3 coding sequence is TGTGCCAGCAGTCAACAGGGTCGGGATAATTCACCCCTCCACTTT. The chain employs TRBV25-1 and TRBJ1-6, with D tentatively TRBD1 (6 bases). V was cut by 5 bases and J by 5 bases, with 13 bases left in between. CDR3 size: 15 residues. Per the germline V gene, CDR1 is MGHDK and CDR2 is SYGVNS.

This chain connects TRBV6-6 to TRBJ2-1; D gene uncertain. Germline CDR1 reads MNHNY; CDR2 reads SVGAGI (reference sequence). This CDR3 comprises 13 residues. Trimming cost V 2 bases and J 6 bases, with 8 bases left between them. The CDR3 coding sequence is TGTGCCAGCAGTTACACACCTTCCAATGAGCAGTTCTTC. This codes for CASSYTPSNEQFF.

This chain connects TRBV4-3 to TRBJ1-2; D is uncertain. Between the trimmed V and J ends, which lost 2 bases and 3 bases, there was a span of 10 bases. The length of the CDR3 is 14 residues. The germline gives CDR1 LGHNA, CDR2 YSLEER. CDR3 sequence (DNA): TGCGCCAGCAGCCAAACTCCCCACCACTATGGCTACACCTTC. Protein: CASSQTPHHYGYTF.

Only a few counts were recorded for this clonotype. The J gene is TRBJ1-1, the V gene TRBV20-1; weak D call: TRBD1 (5 bases). Between the trimmed V and J ends, which lost 0 bases and 1 base, there was a span of 15 bases. Per germline, CDR1 DFQATT and CDR2 SNEGSKA (reference sequence). This CDR3 comprises 16 residues. The CDR3 spells CSARDSLRGRNTEAFF. In DNA, the CDR3 is TGCAGTGCTAGAGATAGCTTGCGGGGACGGAACACTGAAGCTTTCTTT.

This chain connects TRBV4-3 to TRBJ1-2; D may be TRBD1 (5 bases). Trimming stripped 0 bases from V and 0 bases from J, with 11 bases between. This CDR3 is built from 16 residues. Germline CDR1 LGHNA, CDR2 YSLEER. The CDR3 protein is CASSQDGHGPNYGYTF. CDR3 in DNA: TGCGCCAGCAGCCAAGACGGACACGGGCCTAACTATGGCTACACCTTC.

Here the CDR3 DNA reads TGTGCCAGCAGCCCTAGGAGGGGCACAGATACGCAGTATTTT. Its protein product is CASSPRRGTDTQYF. The J gene is TRBJ2-3, the V gene TRBV3-1, with D perhaps matching TRBD2 (6 bases). Germline V gene lookup returns CDR1 LGHDT and CDR2 YNNKEL (reference sequence). The CDR3 runs to 14 residues. The V and J ends lost 4 bases and 1 base respectively, with 9 bases between them.

For the CDR3, the DNA is TGCAGTGCTAGCGTAGACGGGACAGGGATCGACCCCCGCTACAATGAGCAGTTCTTC. It encodes CSASVDGTGIDPRYNEQFF. The V gene is TRBV20-1, the J gene TRBJ2-1; 9 positions agree with TRBD1. Per germline, CDR1 DFQATT and CDR2 SNEGSKA (reference sequence). The V gene end was trimmed by 3 bases and the J gene end by 3 bases; junction bases not matched to a gene: 18. The CDR3 contains 19 residues.

This chain joins TRBV21-1 and TRBJ2-7; the table calls TRBD2, which could not be checked here. TRBV21-1 represents a pseudogene. The CDR3 length is 19 residues. Here the CDR3 reads CASSRTVWNEAGGLNEQYF. CDR3 coding DNA: TGTGCCAGCAGCAGAACGGTCTGGAATGAGGCGGGAGGGCTCAACGAGCAGTACTTC.

There are a few counts of this clonotype. V is TRBV7-2 and J is TRBJ2-7, with 12 positions matching TRBD1. Trimming removed 7 bases from V and 2 bases from J; junction bases left unmatched: 6. Looked up from germline, CDR1 is SGHTA and CDR2 is FQGNSA. The CDR3 loop spans 15 amino acids. The CDR3 is CASNTGTGGTYEQYF. DNA of the CDR3: TGTGCCAGCAACACCGGGACAGGGGGCACCTACGAGCAGTACTTC. The variable domain in full, completed from reference TRBV7-2 and TRBJ2-7, reads GAGVSQSPSNKVTEKGKDVELRCDPISGHTALYWYRQSLGQGLEFLIYFQGNSAPDKSGLPSDRFSAERTGGSVSTLTIQRTQQEDSAVYLCASNTGTGGTYEQYFGPGTRLTVT.

V gene TRBV6-5 combines with J gene TRBJ2-7; D remains ambiguous. This CDR3 comprises 13 residues. V was cut by 2 bases and J by 4 bases, with 9 bases left in between. Per the germline V gene, CDR1 is MNHEY and CDR2 is SVGAGI. The CDR3 is CASSYGLLYEQYF. CDR3 nucleotide sequence: TGTGCCAGCAGTTACGGGCTCCTGTACGAGCAGTACTTC.

This clonotype was counted ten times or more. The V call is TRBV7-2, the J call TRBJ1-2, with D uncertain. V was pared by 1 base and J by 5 bases, with 14 bases between. The CDR3 spans 15 residues. The germline V gene encodes CDR1 SGHTA and CDR2 FQGNSA. CDR3 bases: TGTGCCAGCAGCTTAGAAGAGGTCGCTGGTTATGGCTACACCTTC. This sequence encodes CASSLEEVAGYGYTF. Drawing the rest from reference TRBV7-2 and TRBJ1-2, the complete variable domain is GAGVSQSPSNKVTEKGKDVELRCDPISGHTALYWYRQSLGQGLEFLIYFQGNSAPDKSGLPSDRFSAERTGGSVSTLTIQRTQQEDSAVYLCASSLEEVAGYGYTFGSGTRLTVV.

This clonotype was observed a few times. The CDR3 region is CASSPTGGGEKLFF. CDR3 nucleotide sequence: TGTGCCAGCAGCCCTACAGGGGGCGGGGAAAAACTGTTTTTT. The gene calls are TRBV7-8 and TRBJ1-4; 9 nucleotides match TRBD1. V gave up 5 bases and J gave up 8 bases; unmatched junction bases: 6. CDR1 SGHVS and CDR2 FQNEAQ come from the germline V gene. The CDR3 length is 14 residues.

The rearrangement links TRBV20-1 to TRBJ1-1; perhaps TRBD1 as D (5 bases). The CDR3 extends over 13 amino acids. The V end lost 4 bases, the J end lost 5 bases, and 14 bases lay between the germline ends. Per the germline V gene, CDR1 is DFQATT and CDR2 is SNEGSKA (reference sequence). CDR3 sequence reads: CSAISTVGTEAFF. The CDR3 region has the DNA TGCAGTGCTATCTCGACAGTGGGTACTGAAGCTTTCTTT.

The rearrangement uses TRBV27 and TRBJ2-5; TRBD1 might be the D (6 bases). The J call may be wrong; the DNA end is better matched by TRBJ2-7. This CDR3 contains 16 residues. Germline CDR1 and CDR2: MNHEY and SMNVEV (reference sequence). The CDR3 loop reads CASSFKVGQIFYEQYF. The CDR3 DNA reads as TGTGCCAGCAGTTTCAAGGTCGGACAGATTTTCTACGAGCAGTACTTC.

This rearrangement joins TRBV12-3 or TRBV12-4 to TRBJ1-6; tentatively, D is TRBD1 (5 bases). CDR3 length equals 14 residues. V dropped 7 bases and J dropped 9 bases, with 16 bases sitting between them. The CDR3, as DNA: TGTGCCAGCACCGCCGGGACGGAAGGTTCACCCCTCCACTTT. This encodes CASTAGTEGSPLHF.